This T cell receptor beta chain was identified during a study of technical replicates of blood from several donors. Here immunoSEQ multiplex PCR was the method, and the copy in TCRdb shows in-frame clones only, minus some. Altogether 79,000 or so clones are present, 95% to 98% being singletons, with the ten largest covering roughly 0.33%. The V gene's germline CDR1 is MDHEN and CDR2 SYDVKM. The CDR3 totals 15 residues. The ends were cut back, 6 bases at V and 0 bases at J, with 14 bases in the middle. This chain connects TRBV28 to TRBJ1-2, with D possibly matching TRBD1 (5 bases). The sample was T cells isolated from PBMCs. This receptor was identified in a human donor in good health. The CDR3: CASRGHGEANYGYTF. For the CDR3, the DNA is TGTGCCAGCAGGGGGCATGGGGAGGCTAACTATGGCTACACCTTC.